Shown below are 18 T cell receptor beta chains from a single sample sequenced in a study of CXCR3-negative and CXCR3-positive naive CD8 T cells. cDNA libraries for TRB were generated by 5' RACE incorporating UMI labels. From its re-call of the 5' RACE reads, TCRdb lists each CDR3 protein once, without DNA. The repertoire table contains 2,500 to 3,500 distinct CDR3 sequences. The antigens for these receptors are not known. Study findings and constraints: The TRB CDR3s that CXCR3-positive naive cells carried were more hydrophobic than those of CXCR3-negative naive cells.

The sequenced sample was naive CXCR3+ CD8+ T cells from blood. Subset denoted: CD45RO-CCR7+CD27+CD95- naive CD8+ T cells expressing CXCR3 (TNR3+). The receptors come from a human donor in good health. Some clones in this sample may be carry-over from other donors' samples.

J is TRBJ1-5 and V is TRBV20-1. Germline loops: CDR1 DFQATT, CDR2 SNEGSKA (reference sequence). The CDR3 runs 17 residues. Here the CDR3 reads CSARDGRAEGSNQPQHF.

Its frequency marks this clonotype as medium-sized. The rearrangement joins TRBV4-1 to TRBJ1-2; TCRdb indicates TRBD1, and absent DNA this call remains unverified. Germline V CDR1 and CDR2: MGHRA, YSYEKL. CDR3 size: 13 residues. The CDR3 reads CASSLRGSYGYTF.

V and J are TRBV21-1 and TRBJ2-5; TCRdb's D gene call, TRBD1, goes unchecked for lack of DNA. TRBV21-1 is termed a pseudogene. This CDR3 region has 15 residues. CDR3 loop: CASRKDRENQETQYF.

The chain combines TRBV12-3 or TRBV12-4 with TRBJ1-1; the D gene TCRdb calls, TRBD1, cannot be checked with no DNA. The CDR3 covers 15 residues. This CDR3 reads CASSFWARGDTEAFF.

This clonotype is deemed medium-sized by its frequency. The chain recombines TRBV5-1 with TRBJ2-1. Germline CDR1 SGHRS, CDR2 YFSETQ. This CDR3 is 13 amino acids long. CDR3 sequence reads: CASRGATDNEQFF.

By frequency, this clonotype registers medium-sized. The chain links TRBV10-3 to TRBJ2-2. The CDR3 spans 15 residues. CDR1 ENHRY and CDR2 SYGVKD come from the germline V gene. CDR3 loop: CAISDAVGLDGELFF.

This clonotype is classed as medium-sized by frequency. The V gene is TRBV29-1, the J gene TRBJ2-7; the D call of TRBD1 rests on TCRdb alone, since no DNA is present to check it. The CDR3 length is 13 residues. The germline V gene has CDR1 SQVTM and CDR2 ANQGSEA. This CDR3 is CSVIDRGIDEQYF.

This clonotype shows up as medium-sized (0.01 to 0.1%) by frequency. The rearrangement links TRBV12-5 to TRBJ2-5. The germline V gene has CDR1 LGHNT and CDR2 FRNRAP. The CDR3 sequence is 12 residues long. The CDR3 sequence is CASGLVGETQYF.

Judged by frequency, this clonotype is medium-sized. CDR3 residues: CSVDGGGATYEQYF. The rearrangement joins TRBV29-1 to TRBJ2-7. Germline V gene lookup returns CDR1 SQVTM and CDR2 ANQGSEA. The CDR3 has 14 residues.

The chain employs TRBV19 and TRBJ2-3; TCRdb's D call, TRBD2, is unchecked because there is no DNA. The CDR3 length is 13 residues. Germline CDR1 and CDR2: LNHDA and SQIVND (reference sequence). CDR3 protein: CASSGLPGDTQYF. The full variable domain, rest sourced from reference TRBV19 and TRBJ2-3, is DGGITQSPKYLFRKEGQNVTLSCEQNLNHDAMYWYRQDPGQGLRLIYYSQIVNDFQKGDIAEGYSVSREKKESFPLTVTSAQKNPTAFYLCASSGLPGDTQYFGPGTRLTVL.

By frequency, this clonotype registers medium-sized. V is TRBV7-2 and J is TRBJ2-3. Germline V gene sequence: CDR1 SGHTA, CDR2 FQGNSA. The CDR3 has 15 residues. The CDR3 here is CASSLGLPFTDTQYF.

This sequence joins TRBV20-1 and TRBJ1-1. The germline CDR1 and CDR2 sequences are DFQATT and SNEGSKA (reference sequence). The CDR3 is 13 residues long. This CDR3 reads CSARDGEYTEAFF.

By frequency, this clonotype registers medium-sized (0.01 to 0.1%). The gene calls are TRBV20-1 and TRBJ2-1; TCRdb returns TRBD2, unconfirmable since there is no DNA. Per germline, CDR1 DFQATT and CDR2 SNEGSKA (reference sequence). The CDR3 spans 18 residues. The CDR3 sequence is CSARVESSGNPLGNEQFF.

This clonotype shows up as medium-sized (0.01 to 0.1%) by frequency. The CDR3 sequence: CSVDNGLAGSYNEQFF. The chain couples TRBV29-1 to TRBJ2-1; the D gene TCRdb calls, TRBD2, cannot be checked with no DNA. The germline V gene encodes CDR1 SQVTM and CDR2 ANQGSEA. The CDR3 extends over 16 amino acids.

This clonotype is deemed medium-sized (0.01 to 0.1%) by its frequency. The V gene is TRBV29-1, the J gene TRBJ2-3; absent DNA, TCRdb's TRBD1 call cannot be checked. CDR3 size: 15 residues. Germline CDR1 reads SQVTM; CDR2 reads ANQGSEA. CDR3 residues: CSVEGGEHSTDTQYF.

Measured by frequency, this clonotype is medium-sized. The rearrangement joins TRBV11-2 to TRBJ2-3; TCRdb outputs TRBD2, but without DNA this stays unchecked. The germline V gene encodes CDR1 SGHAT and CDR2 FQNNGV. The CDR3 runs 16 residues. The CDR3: CASSPIVRDSTDTQYF.

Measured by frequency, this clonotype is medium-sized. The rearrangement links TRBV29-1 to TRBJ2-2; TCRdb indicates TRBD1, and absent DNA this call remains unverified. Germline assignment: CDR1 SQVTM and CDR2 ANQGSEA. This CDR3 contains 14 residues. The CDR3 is CSGQTGPNTGELFF.

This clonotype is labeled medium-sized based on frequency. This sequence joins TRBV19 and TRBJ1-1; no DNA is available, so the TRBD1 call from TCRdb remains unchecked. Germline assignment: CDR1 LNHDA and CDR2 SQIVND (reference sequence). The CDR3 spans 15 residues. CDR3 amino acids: CASSLWDSGGTEAFF.